These 20 T cell receptor beta chains came from one sample sequenced in a study of blood T cell repertoires in COVID-19. Generated by immunoSEQ multiplex PCR, the TCRdb table keeps only in-frame clones and is missing some. The table has 300,000 to 400,000 clones, about 90% seen once. Sample: PBMCs or T cells enriched from blood (not recorded which). The receptors originated from a woman aged 25 to 39 who had recovered from COVID-19.

V gene TRBV3-1 (or the pseudogene TRBV3-2) combines with J gene TRBJ2-5, with D uncertain. The CDR3 has 15 residues. Germline loops: CDR1 LGHDT, CDR2 YNNKEL (reference sequence). Trimming left V 1 base short and J 5 bases short, with 14 bases between. The CDR3: CASSQGVGLVETQYF. For the CDR3, the DNA is TGTGCCAGCAGCCAAGGAGTTGGGCTGGTGGAGACCCAGTACTTC.

The chain combines TRBV6-5 with TRBJ2-7; 9 bases are a match to TRBD1. The CDR3 runs 15 residues. In germline, CDR1 is MNHEY, CDR2 SVGAGI. J was trimmed by 6 bases and V by 2 bases; bases with no gene match: 8. The CDR3 sequence is CASSYTGGEGREQYF. CDR3 DNA: TGTGCCAGCAGTTACACAGGGGGCGAAGGGCGCGAGCAGTACTTC.

The genes are TRBV4-3 and TRBJ2-7; the D gene is possibly TRBD1 (5 bases). The CDR3 length is 16 residues. Germline-derived CDR1 and CDR2 are LGHNA and YSLEER. Trimming pared 0 bases from V and 4 bases from J, leaving 16 bases between. CDR3 residues: CASSQDMAGIGYEQYF. The CDR3 bases are TGCGCCAGCAGCCAAGATATGGCAGGGATCGGGTACGAGCAGTACTTC.

The chain links TRBV4-3 to TRBJ2-1; 16 nucleotides match TRBD2. Unmatched junction bases numbered 9, after V lost 3 bases and J lost 7 bases. Germline V CDR1 and CDR2: LGHNA, YSLEER. The CDR3 has 18 residues. CDR3 sequence (DNA): TGCGCCAGCAGCCATGAGCCGGGACTAGCGGGGGGGAGGAATGAGCAGTTCTTC. This codes for CASSHEPGLAGGRNEQFF.

In DNA form, the CDR3 reads TGCAGCGTCGGAAACAGGGGTCGGGATACGCAGTATTTT. It is translated as CSVGNRGRDTQYF. The chain carries TRBV29-1 and TRBJ2-3, with 7 bases aligning to TRBD1. The CDR3 has 13 residues. After removal of 6 bases from V and 6 bases from J, the junction contained 9 bases not matched to a gene. Per the germline V gene, CDR1 is SQVTM and CDR2 is ANQGSEA.

This chain joins TRBV7-2 and TRBJ2-1; 15 bases agree with TRBD2. The CDR3 length is 19 residues. The V and J ends lost 5 bases and 7 bases, in that order; junction bases with no gene match: 15. Germline assignment: CDR1 SGHTA and CDR2 FQGNSA. The CDR3 protein is CASSVRLTSGTSGGNEQFF. CDR3 bases: TGTGCCAGCAGCGTTAGATTAACATCCGGGACTAGCGGGGGGAATGAGCAGTTCTTC.

This clone appeared once. The V and J genes are TRBV7-9 and TRBJ2-3, with a tentative D call TRBD2 (6 bases). Germline-derived CDR1 and CDR2 are SEHNR and FQNEAQ (reference sequence). The CDR3 totals 15 residues. V shed 4 bases and J shed 1 base, with 12 bases lying between them. As DNA, the CDR3 is TGTGCCAGCAGCTACGGGACTCTTCGCACAGATACGCAGTATTTT. Translated: CASSYGTLRTDTQYF.

This clone was detected a few times. The rearrangement links TRBV12-3 or TRBV12-4 to TRBJ1-2; TRBD1 agrees at 7 bases. Unmatched junction bases numbered 1, after V lost 3 bases and J lost 6 bases. The CDR3 spans 12 residues. Here the CDR3 reads CASSFTGDGYTF. CDR3 DNA sequence: TGTGCCAGCAGTTTTACAGGGGATGGCTACACCTTC.

The chain joins TRBV3-1 (or the pseudogene TRBV3-2) to TRBJ2-7; 7 positions match TRBD1. The CDR3 has 13 residues. V lost 4 bases and J lost 2; bases outside the gene matches: 2. The germline V gene has CDR1 LGHDT and CDR2 YNNKEL (reference sequence). The CDR3 nucleotides read TGTGCCAGCAGCCGGGGACAGACCTACGAGCAGTACTTC. Amino acids: CASSRGQTYEQYF.

This chain links TRBV15 with TRBJ2-7; possibly TRBD1 for D (6 bases). V lost 0 bases, J lost 0 bases, and 12 bases lay in between. This CDR3 contains 16 residues. The germline gives CDR1 LNHNV, CDR2 YYDKDF (reference sequence). The CDR3 DNA sequence: TGTGCCACCAGCAGAGATGCGGACAGTAACTCCTACGAGCAGTACTTC. It translates to CATSRDADSNSYEQYF.

CDR3 amino acids: CASSLYGGNEQFF. DNA of the CDR3: TGTGCCAGCAGCTTATACGGAGGGAATGAGCAGTTCTTC. J is TRBJ2-1 and V is TRBV7-2; weak D call: TRBD2 (6 bases). Germline CDR1 is SGHTA and CDR2 is FQGNSA. Trimming cost V 2 bases and J 7 bases, with 9 bases left between them. The CDR3 has 13 residues.

V is TRBV29-1 and J is TRBJ2-3, with 13 bases matching TRBD2. The J segment lost 1 base and the V segment lost 4 bases, leaving 2 bases of the junction unmatched. Germline CDR1 is SQVTM and CDR2 is ANQGSEA. This CDR3 comprises 15 residues. The CDR3, as DNA: TGCAGCGTTGTAGGGACTAGCGGGGGCACAGATACGCAGTATTTT. Its protein product is CSVVGTSGGTDTQYF.

The chain recombines TRBV28 with TRBJ1-2; D unclear. The germline gives CDR1 MDHEN, CDR2 SYDVKM. V shed 0 bases and J shed 0 bases, with 8 bases lying between them. CDR3 length equals 15 residues. In nucleotides, the CDR3 is TGTGCCAGCAGTTTATGGGCCCAACCTAACTATGGCTACACCTTC. Protein product: CASSLWAQPNYGYTF.

The rearrangement joins TRBV9 to TRBJ1-1, with D perhaps TRBD1 (6 bases). From germline, CDR1 is SGDLS and CDR2 YYNGEE. Trimming cost V 2 bases and J 0 bases, with 20 bases left between them. The CDR3 sequence is 18 residues long. The CDR3 sequence is CASSVQSGTFNMNTEAFF. CDR3 DNA: TGTGCCAGCAGCGTGCAGAGCGGGACATTTAACATGAACACTGAAGCTTTCTTT. Full variable domain (missing parts from reference TRBV9 and TRBJ1-1): DSGVTQTPKHLITATGQRVTLRCSPRSGDLSVYWYQQSLDQGLQFLIQYYNGEERAKGNILERFSAQQFPDLHSELNLSSLELGDSALYFCASSVQSGTFNMNTEAFFGQGTRLTVV.

This chain links TRBV6-5 with TRBJ2-1, with 7 bases fitting TRBD2. Looked up from germline, CDR1 is MNHEY and CDR2 is SVGAGI. The V and J ends lost 4 bases and 7 bases, in that order; junction bases with no gene match: 13. This CDR3 has 16 amino acids. CDR3 region: CASSSMGGYGRNEQFF. CDR3 DNA: TGTGCCAGCAGTTCCATGGGGGGGTACGGGAGGAATGAGCAGTTCTTC.

V is TRBV11-2 and J is TRBJ2-7, with 7 bases matching TRBD1. CDR1 and CDR2 from the germline V gene are SGHAT and FQNNGV. V lost 5 bases, J lost 0 bases, and 7 bases stayed unmatched. The CDR3 sequence is 15 residues long. CDR3 sequence reads: CASSRIRDSSYEQYF. The CDR3 DNA reads TGTGCCAGCAGCCGAATCCGGGACAGCTCCTACGAGCAGTACTTC. Supplemented by reference TRBV11-2 and TRBJ2-7, the full variable domain reads EAGVAQSPRYKIIEKRQSVAFWCNPISGHATLYWYQQILGQGPKLLIQFQNNGVVDDSQLPKDRFSAERLKGVDSTLKIQPAKLEDSAVYLCASSRIRDSSYEQYFGPGTRLTVT.

J is TRBJ1-5 and V is TRBV6-2 or TRBV6-3; no definite D call. Germline assignment: CDR1 MNHEY and CDR2 SVGEGT. V lost 2 bases and J lost 2, with 13 bases in between. This CDR3 is built from 16 residues. CDR3 sequence: CASSYPALRGNQPQHF. As DNA, the CDR3 is TGTGCCAGCAGTTACCCCGCATTGAGGGGCAATCAGCCCCAGCATTTT.

The chain recombines TRBV27 with TRBJ2-5, with 14 bases that match TRBD2. CDR1 and CDR2 from the germline V gene are MNHEY and SMNVEV (reference sequence). The CDR3 sequence is 17 residues long. The J segment lost 4 bases and the V segment lost 5 bases, leaving 9 bases of the junction unmatched. The CDR3 bases are TGTGCCAGCAGTCCCTGGACTAGCGGGGGGCCTTCAGAGACCCAGTACTTC. Translation: CASSPWTSGGPSETQYF.

The J gene is TRBJ1-1, the V gene TRBV15; D is possibly TRBD1 (6 bases). There are 15 residues in the CDR3. Trimming took off 0 bases at V and 6 bases at J, with 14 bases between the two ends. Germline CDR1 and CDR2: LNHNV and YYDKDF (reference sequence). The CDR3 spells CATSRDVIGGAEAFF. CDR3 sequence (DNA): TGTGCCACCAGCAGAGATGTGATAGGGGGAGCTGAAGCTTTCTTT.

V is TRBV5-1 and J is TRBJ1-1; 10 bases are shared with TRBD1. J was trimmed by 6 bases and V by 10 bases; bases with no gene match: 9. Germline CDR1 and CDR2: SGHRS and YFSETQ. The CDR3 contains 13 residues. The CDR3 sequence is CAGLTGGLAEAFF. The CDR3 DNA reads as TGCGCCGGATTGACAGGGGGCTTGGCTGAAGCTTTCTTT.